The sequence of this TCR beta chain was determined in a study of T cell responses to AZD1222 COVID-19 vaccine. The assay was immunoSEQ multiplex PCR, and TCRdb's table has in-frame clones only and misses some. This sample carries 140,000 or so clones, 89% of them seen once, and the ten largest clones take roughly 1.5%. About this clone: Its antigen is as yet unknown.

Second-dose timings of about 4 or about 12 weeks were pooled. Regarding the study as a whole: Seropositivity was recorded at baseline in only 6 or 7 AZD1222 recipients. Donors were mostly white British, more females; clonal diversity possibly underestimated. There were vaccine-associated CD4 TCRs across spike, dominant at 160-218 and 743-854.

This receptor was taken from an adult who received the AZD1222 COVID-19 vaccine. The sequenced sample was peripheral blood, obtained 28 days after the second AZD1222 dose.

CDR3 sequence reads: CASSPLVLAHSTDTQYF. The DNA for the CDR3 is TGTGCCAGCTCACCACTCGTACTAGCCCATAGCACAGATACGCAGTATTTT. This chain joins TRBV18 and TRBJ2-3; a weak D match, TRBD2 (6 bases). V dropped 1 base and J dropped 0 bases, with 14 bases sitting between them. This CDR3 has 17 amino acids. The germline V gene has CDR1 KGHSH and CDR2 LQKENI.